This T cell receptor (beta chain) was captured in a study of blood T cell repertoires in COVID-19. The CDR3 is made up of 13 amino acids. The junction had 5 bases not matched to a gene; V was cut back by 7 bases and J by 6 bases. Germline V gene lookup returns CDR1 MNHEY and CDR2 SVGAGI. Only one count was recorded for this clone. Clones were read by immunoSEQ multiplex PCR, and TCRdb kept only the in-frame ones, dropping some. Of about 220,000 clones listed, almost 90% are singletons. The TCR comes from a young man who had been exposed to COVID-19. Sequencing input: PBMCs or T cells enriched from blood (not recorded which). The rearrangement uses TRBV6-5 and TRBJ2-1; 8 bases line up with TRBD2. CDR3 sequence reads: CASKRGGPNEQFF. The CDR3 coding sequence is TGTGCCAGCAAACGGGGGGGCCCCAATGAGCAGTTCTTC.